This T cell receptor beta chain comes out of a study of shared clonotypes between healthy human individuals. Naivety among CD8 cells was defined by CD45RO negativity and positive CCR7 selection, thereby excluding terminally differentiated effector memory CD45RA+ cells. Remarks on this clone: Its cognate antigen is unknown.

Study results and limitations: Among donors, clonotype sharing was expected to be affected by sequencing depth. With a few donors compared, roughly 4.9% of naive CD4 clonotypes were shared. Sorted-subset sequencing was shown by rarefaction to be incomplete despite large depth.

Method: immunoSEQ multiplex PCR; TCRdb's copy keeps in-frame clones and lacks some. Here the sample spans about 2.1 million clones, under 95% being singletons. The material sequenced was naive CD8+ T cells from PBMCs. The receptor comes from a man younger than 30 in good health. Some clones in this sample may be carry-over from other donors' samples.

CDR3 residues: CASSDRGDYGYTF. CDR3 bases: TGTGCCAGCAGTGACCGGGGGGACTATGGCTACACCTTC. V is TRBV6-1 and J is TRBJ1-2; a weak D match, TRBD1 (5 bases). The CDR3 is 13 residues long. Germline CDR1 and CDR2: MNHNS and SASEGT. Trimming removed 3 bases at V and 3 bases at J, with 8 bases between.